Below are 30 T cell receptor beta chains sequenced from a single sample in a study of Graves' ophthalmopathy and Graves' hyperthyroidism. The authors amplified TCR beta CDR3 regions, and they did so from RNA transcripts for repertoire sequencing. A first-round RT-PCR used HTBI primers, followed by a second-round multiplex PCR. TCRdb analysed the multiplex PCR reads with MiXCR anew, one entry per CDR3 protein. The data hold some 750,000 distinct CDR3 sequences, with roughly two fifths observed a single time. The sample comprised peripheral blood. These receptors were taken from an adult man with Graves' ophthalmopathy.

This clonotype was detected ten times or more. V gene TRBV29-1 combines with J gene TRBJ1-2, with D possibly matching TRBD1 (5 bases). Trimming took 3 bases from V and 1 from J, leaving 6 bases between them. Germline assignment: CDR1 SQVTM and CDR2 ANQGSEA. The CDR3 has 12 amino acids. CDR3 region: CSVDRDNYGYTF. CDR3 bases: TGCAGCGTTGACAGGGATAACTATGGCTACACCTTC.

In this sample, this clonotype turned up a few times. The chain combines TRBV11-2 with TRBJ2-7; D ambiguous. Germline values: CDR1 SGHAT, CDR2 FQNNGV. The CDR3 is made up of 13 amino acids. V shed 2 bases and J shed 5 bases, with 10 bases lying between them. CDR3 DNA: TGTGCCAGCAGCTTAAGGTCAGGACACGAGCAGTACTTC. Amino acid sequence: CASSLRSGHEQYF.

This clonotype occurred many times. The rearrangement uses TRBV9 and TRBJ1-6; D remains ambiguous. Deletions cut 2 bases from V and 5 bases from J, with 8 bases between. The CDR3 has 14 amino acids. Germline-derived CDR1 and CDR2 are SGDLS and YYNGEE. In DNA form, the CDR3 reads TGTGCCAGCAGCGTTCAGGTCCATAATTCACCCCTCCACTTT. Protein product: CASSVQVHNSPLHF.

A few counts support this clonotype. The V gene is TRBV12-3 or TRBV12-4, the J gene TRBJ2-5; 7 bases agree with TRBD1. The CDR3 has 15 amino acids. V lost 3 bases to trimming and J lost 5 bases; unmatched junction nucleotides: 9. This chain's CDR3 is CASSFTGDIQETQYF. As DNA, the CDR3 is TGTGCCAGCAGTTTTACAGGGGATATTCAGGAGACCCAGTACTTC.

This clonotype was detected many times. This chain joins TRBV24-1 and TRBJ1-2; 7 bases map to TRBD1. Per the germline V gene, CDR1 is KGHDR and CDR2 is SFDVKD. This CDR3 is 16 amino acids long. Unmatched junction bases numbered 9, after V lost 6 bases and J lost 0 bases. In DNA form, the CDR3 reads TGTGCCACCAGTTTCCCGACCGACAGGGCTAACTATGGCTACACCTTC. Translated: CATSFPTDRANYGYTF.

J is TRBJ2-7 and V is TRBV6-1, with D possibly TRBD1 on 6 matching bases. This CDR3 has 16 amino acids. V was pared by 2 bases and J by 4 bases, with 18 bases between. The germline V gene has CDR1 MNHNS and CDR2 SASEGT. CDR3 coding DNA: TGTGCCAGCAGTGAAATAGTGAGAACAGGGAAGTACGAGCAGTACTTC. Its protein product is CASSEIVRTGKYEQYF.

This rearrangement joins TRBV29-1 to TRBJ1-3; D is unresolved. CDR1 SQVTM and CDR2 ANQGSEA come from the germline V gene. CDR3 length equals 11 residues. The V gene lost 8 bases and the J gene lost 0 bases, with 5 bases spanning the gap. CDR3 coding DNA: TGCAGCTTGATCTCTGGAAACACCATATATTTT. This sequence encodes CSLISGNTIYF.

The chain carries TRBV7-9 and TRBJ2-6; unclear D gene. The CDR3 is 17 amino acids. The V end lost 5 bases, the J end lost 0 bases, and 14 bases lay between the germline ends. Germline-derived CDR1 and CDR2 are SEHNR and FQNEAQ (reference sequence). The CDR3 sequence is CASSQTAKSSGANVLTF. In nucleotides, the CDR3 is TGTGCCAGCAGCCAAACCGCAAAGAGCTCTGGGGCCAACGTCCTGACTTTC.

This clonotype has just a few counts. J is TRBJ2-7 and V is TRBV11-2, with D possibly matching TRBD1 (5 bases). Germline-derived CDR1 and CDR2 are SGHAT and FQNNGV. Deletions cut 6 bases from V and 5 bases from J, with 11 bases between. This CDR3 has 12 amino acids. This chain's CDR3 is CASRGVRHEQYF. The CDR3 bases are TGTGCCAGCAGAGGGGTTCGCCACGAGCAGTACTTC.

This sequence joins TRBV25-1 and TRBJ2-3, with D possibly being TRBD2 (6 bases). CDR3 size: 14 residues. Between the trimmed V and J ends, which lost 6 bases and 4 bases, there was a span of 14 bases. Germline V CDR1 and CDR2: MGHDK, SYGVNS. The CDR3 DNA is TGTGCCAGCAGATGGTCCGGGAGTGCAGATACGCAGTATTTT. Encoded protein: CASRWSGSADTQYF.

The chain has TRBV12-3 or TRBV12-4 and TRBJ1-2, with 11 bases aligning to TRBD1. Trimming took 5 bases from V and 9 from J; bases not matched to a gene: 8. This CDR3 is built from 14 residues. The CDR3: CASSRTGGAGSYTF. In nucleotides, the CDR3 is TGTGCCAGCAGTAGGACAGGGGGCGCAGGAAGCTACACCTTC.

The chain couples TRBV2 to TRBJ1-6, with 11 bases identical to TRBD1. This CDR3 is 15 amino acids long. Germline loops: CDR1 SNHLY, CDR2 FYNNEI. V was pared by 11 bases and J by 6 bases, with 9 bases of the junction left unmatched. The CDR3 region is CAWEEGTGGNSPLHF. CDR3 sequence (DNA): TGTGCCTGGGAGGAGGGGACAGGGGGTAATTCACCCCTCCACTTT.

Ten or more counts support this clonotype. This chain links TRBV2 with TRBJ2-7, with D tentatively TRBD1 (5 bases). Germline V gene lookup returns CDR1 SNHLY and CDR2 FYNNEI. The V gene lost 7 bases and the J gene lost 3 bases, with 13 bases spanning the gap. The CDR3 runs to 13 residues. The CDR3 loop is CASMLTDNYEQYF. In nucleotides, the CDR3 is TGTGCCAGCATGCTGACAGATAACTACGAGCAGTACTTC.

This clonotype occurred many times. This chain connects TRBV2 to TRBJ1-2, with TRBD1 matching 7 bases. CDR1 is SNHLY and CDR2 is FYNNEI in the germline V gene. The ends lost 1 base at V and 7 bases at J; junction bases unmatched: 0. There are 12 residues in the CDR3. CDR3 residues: CASSEGQGGYTF. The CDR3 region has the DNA TGTGCCAGCAGTGAAGGACAGGGTGGCTACACCTTC.

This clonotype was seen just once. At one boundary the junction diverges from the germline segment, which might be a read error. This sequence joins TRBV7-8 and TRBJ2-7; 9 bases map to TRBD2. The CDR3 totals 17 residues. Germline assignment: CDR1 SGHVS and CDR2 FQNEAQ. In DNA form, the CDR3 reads TGCGCCAGCAGCTACGAGCGCGCCGGCGGGAGGGGGCACGAGCAGTACTTC. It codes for CASSYERAGGRGHEQYF.

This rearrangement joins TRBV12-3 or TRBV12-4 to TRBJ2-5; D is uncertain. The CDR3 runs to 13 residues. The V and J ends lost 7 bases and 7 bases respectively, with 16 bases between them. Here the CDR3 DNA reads TGTGCCAGCACCCCTTCGGTCCCTGGGACCCAGTACTTC. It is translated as CASTPSVPGTQYF.

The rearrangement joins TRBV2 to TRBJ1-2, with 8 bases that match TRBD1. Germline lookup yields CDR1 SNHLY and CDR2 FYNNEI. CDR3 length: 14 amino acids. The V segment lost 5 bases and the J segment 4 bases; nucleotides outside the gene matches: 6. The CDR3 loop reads CASSIGTGVYGYTF. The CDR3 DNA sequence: TGTGCCAGCAGTATTGGGACAGGTGTCTATGGCTACACCTTC.

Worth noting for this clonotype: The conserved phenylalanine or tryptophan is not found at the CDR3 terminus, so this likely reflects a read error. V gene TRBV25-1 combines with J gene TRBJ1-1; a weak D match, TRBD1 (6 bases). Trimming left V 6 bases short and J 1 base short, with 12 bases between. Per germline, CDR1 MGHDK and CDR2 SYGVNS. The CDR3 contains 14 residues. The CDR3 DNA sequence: TGTGCCAGCAGCTACGGGACACCGAACACTGAAGCTTTCTCT. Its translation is CASSYGTPNTEAFS.

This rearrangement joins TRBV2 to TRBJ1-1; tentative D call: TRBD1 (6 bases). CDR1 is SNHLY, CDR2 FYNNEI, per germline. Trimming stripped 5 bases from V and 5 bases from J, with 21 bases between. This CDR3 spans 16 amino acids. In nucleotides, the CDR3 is TGTGCCAGCAGTTTAGAATATCAGGGGCTCGGGACTGAAGCTTTCTTT. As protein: CASSLEYQGLGTEAFF.

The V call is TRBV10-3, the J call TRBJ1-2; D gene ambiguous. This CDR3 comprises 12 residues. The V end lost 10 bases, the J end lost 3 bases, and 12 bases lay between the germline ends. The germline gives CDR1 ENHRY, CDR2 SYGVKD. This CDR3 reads CASSPDYYGYTF. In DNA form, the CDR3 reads TGTGCCAGCAGCCCAGATTACTATGGCTACACCTTC.

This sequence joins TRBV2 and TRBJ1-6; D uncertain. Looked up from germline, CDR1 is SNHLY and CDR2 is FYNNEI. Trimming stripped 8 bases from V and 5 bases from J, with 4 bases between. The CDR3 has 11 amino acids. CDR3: CASFDNSPLHF. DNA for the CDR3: TGTGCCAGCTTTGATAATTCACCCCTCCACTTT.

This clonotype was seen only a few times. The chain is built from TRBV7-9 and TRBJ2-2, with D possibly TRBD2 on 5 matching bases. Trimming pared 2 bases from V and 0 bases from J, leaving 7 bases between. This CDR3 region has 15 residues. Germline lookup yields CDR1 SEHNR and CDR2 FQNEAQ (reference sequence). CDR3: CASSLSSANTGELFF. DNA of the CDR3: TGTGCCAGCAGCTTAAGTAGCGCGAACACCGGGGAGCTGTTTTTT. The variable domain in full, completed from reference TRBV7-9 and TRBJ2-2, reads DTGVSQNPRHKITKRGQNVTFRCDPISEHNRLYWYRQTLGQGPEFLTYFQNEAQLEKSRLLSDRFSAERPKGSFSTLEIQRTEQGDSAMYLCASSLSSANTGELFFGEGSRLTVL.

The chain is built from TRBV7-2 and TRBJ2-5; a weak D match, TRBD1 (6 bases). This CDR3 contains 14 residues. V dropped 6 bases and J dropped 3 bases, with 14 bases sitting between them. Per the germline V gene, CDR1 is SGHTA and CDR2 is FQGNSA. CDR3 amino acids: CASRSPGTKETQYF. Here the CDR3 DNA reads TGTGCCAGCAGGTCCCCCGGGACAAAAGAGACCCAGTACTTC.

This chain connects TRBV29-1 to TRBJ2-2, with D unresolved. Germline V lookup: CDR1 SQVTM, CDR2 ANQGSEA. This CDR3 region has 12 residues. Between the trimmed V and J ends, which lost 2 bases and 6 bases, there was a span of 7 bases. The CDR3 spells CSVEHGPGELFF. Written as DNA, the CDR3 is TGCAGCGTTGAACACGGGCCCGGGGAGCTGTTTTTT.

Here the CDR3 reads CASSQEGRPSGNTIYF. The DNA for the CDR3 is TGCGCCAGCAGCCAAGAGGGGCGGCCCTCTGGAAACACCATATATTTT. V and J are TRBV4-3 and TRBJ1-3, with D possibly being TRBD1 (5 bases). Between the trimmed V and J ends, which lost 0 bases and 0 bases, there was a span of 9 bases. Germline V gives CDR1 LGHNA, CDR2 YSLEER. The CDR3 runs 16 residues.

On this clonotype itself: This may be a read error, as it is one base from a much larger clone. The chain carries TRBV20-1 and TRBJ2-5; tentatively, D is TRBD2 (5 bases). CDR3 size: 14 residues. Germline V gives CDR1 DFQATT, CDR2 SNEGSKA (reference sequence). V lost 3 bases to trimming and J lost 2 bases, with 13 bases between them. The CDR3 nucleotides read TGCAGTGCTAGTGATCGTCCGGGACAAGAGACCCAGTACTTC. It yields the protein CSASDRPGQETQYF.

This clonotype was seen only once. CDR3 protein: CSPRDRGHDGYTF. As DNA, the CDR3 is TGCAGCCCACGGGACAGGGGGCATGATGGCTACACCTTC. This chain links TRBV20-1 with TRBJ1-2; 12 bases map to TRBD1. Germline values: CDR1 DFQATT, CDR2 SNEGSKA (reference sequence). The CDR3 is made up of 13 amino acids.

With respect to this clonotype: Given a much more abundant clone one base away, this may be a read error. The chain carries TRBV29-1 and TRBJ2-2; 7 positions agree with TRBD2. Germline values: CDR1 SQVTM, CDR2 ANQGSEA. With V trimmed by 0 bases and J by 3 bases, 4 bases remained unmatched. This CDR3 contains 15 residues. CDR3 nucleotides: TGCAGCGTTGAAGATGGACGGGAGGACACCGGGGAGCTGTTTTTT. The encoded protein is CSVEDGREDTGELFF.

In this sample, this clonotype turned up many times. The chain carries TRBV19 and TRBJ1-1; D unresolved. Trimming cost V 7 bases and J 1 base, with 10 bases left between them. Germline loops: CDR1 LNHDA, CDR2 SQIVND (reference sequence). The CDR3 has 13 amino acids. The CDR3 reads CASTLRQNTEAFF. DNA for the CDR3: TGTGCCAGTACACTACGTCAGAACACTGAAGCTTTCTTT.

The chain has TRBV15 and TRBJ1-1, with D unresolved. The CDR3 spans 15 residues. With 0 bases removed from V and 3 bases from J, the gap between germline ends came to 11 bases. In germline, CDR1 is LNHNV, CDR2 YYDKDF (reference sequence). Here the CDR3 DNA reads TGTGCCACCAGCAGAGATAAAGTTCGGGACACTGAAGCTTTCTTT. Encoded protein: CATSRDKVRDTEAFF.